These 9 T cell receptor beta chains originate from one sample sequenced in a study of Ad26.COV2.S vaccination and SARS-CoV-2 variants. Treatment reported: roughly 20 received Ad26.COV2.S at low or high dose, single or two shots; about 5 received placebo; per-sample allocation not given. After the first vaccine or placebo injection, samples were drawn on day 63. Generated by immunoSEQ multiplex PCR, the TCRdb table keeps only in-frame clones and is missing some. The table includes roughly 380,000 clones, 80% to 90% detected once. The material sequenced was peripheral blood, taken in a trial of Ad26.COV2.S vaccine versus placebo. These TCRs come from a person between 18 and 65 years old who received the Ad26.COV2.S COVID-19 vaccine or a placebo.

A word on this clone: This specimen includes other DNA sequences encoding the same CDR3. This chain connects TRBV27 to TRBJ1-1; the D is unclear. With 3 bases removed from V and 2 bases from J, the gap between germline ends came to 10 bases. The CDR3 contains 14 residues. The germline V gene has CDR1 MNHEY and CDR2 SMNVEV (reference sequence). The CDR3 protein is CASSFSRSNTEAFF. In DNA form, the CDR3 reads TGTGCCAGCAGTTTCTCCAGGTCCAACACTGAAGCTTTCTTT.

V is TRBV7-9 and J is TRBJ1-4; 12 bases are a match to TRBD1. After removal of 5 bases from V and 12 bases from J, the junction contained 4 bases not matched to a gene. From germline, CDR1 is SEHNR and CDR2 FQNEAQ (reference sequence). The CDR3 contains 13 residues. In DNA form, the CDR3 reads TGTGCCAGCAGCCGGGGACAGGGGGCCGAACTGTTTTTT. Translation gives CASSRGQGAELFF.

The table lists this clone with a count of one. This chain links TRBV30 with TRBJ1-5; no firm D call. The CDR3 has 16 residues. Looked up from germline, CDR1 is GTSNPN and CDR2 is SVGIG (reference sequence). Between the trimmed V and J ends, which lost 2 bases and 2 bases, there was a span of 16 bases. CDR3 loop: CAWSWKRKLGNQPQHF. The CDR3 DNA is TGTGCCTGGAGTTGGAAAAGGAAGCTGGGCAATCAGCCCCAGCATTTT. Full variable domain (rest looked up from reference TRBV30 and TRBJ1-5): SQTIHQWPATLVQPVGSPLSLECTVEGTSNPNLYWYRQAAGRGLQLLFYSVGIGQISSEVPQNLSASRPQDRQFILSSKKLLLSDSGFYLCAWSWKRKLGNQPQHFGDGTRLSIL.

V gene TRBV11-2 combines with J gene TRBJ2-1; D remains unclear. CDR3 length: 12 amino acids. Trimming stripped 1 base from V and 8 bases from J, with 6 bases between. Looked up from germline, CDR1 is SGHAT and CDR2 is FQNNGV. The CDR3 nucleotides read TGTGCCAGCAGCTTAGGCTCGGATGAGCAGTTCTTC. Amino acid sequence: CASSLGSDEQFF.

The chain uses TRBV20-1 and TRBJ2-4; D uncertain. V was shortened by 3 bases and J by 8 bases, with 8 bases between the two germline ends. The germline V gene encodes CDR1 DFQATT and CDR2 SNEGSKA (reference sequence). The CDR3 spans 11 residues. CDR3: CSASPVDIQYF. The CDR3 DNA reads TGCAGTGCTAGCCCGGTGGACATTCAGTACTTC.

The rearrangement uses TRBV6-1 and TRBJ1-2; unclear D gene. V lost 1 base and J 0 bases, leaving 6 bases between the germline ends. Germline CDR1 is MNHNS and CDR2 is SASEGT. The CDR3 is 14 amino acids. Here the CDR3 DNA reads TGTGCCAGCAGTGAAGTCACAGCTAACTATGGCTACACCTTC. It specifies CASSEVTANYGYTF.

J is TRBJ2-7 and V is TRBV5-4; D may be TRBD1 (5 bases). Trimming left V 3 bases short and J 0 bases short, with 16 bases between. CDR1 is SGHNT and CDR2 is YYREEE in the germline V gene (reference sequence). The CDR3 loop spans 16 amino acids. CDR3: CASSWGPAKSSYEQYF. The CDR3 DNA follows: TGTGCCAGCAGCTGGGGCCCCGCTAAGAGCTCCTACGAGCAGTACTTC.

The chain uses TRBV9 and TRBJ2-3, with 11 bases fitting TRBD2. Germline-derived CDR1 and CDR2 are SGDLS and YYNGEE. CDR3 length: 13 amino acids. The DNA for the CDR3 is TGTGCGAGTAGGGGACTAGCGGCAGATACGCAGTATTTT. It is translated as CASRGLAADTQYF.

The chain joins TRBV5-5 to TRBJ2-3; no definite D call. Deletions cut 1 base from V and 2 bases from J, with 8 bases between. Germline V gives CDR1 SGHKS, CDR2 YYEKEE (reference sequence). The CDR3 sequence is 14 residues long. The CDR3 DNA is TGTGCCAGCAGCTTGCGGCAGATCACAGATACGCAGTATTTT. Its translation: CASSLRQITDTQYF.